The clone carrying this T cell receptor beta chain is a singleton in its sample. Its cognate antigen is unknown. The record originates from a study of cytomegalovirus exposure and HLA in healthy donors. The study, taken as a whole, reports: Some TCR beta chains (roughly 150 of them) were listed as cytomegalovirus-associated. A few chains tied to CMV proved CMV antigen-specific in vitro.

Trimming took 3 bases from V and 4 from J, leaving 19 bases between them. The germline CDR1 and CDR2 sequences are SEHNR and FQNEAQ (reference sequence). CDR3 length: 16 amino acids. PCR involved 60 Vbeta and 13 Jbeta primers. The table came from immunoSEQ multiplex PCR; TCRdb's copy has only in-frame clones and leaves some out. The table lists tens of thousands of clones, 78% of them singletons. This receptor was taken from a male donor in good health and CMV-seropositive. The V gene is TRBV7-9, the J gene TRBJ2-7; D possibly corresponds to TRBD1 (5 bases). Sequencing was done on a sample of PBMCs. This chain's CDR3 is CASSFIIQAVPYEQYF. CDR3 coding DNA: TGTGCCAGCAGCTTTATTATACAGGCGGTGCCATACGAGCAGTACTTC.